This T cell receptor beta chain is from a study of Ad26.COV2.S vaccination and SARS-CoV-2 variants. Turning to the study itself: Ad26.COV2.S, an intramuscular injection, was given once or twice 56 days apart.

Treatment described: some 20 received Ad26.COV2.S at low or high dose, single or two shots; roughly five received placebo; per-sample allocation not given. Sampling was done on day 63 after the first vaccine or placebo injection. An Ad26 vector that expressed Wuhan-strain SARS-CoV-2 spike constituted the vaccine. Profiled with immunoSEQ multiplex PCR; TCRdb holds only in-frame clones, not every one. Among 400,000 to 450,000 clones, roughly 90% were seen once, and the ten largest hold around 1.7%. Notes on the study in general: Breadth of non-spike TCRs did not differ between vaccinees and placebo recipients. Post-vaccination spike-specific CD8+ and CD4+ T cell responses reportedly had substantial breadth.

On this clone itself: What it binds is not known.

CDR1 LNHDA and CDR2 SQIVND come from the germline V gene (reference sequence). This CDR3 region has 13 residues. Trimming shortened V by 7 bases and J by 1 base, and 10 bases separated the two germline ends. The specimen was peripheral blood, collected in a trial of Ad26.COV2.S vaccine versus placebo. This TCR derives from a person between 18 and 59 years old who received the Ad26.COV2.S COVID-19 vaccine or a placebo. The V call is TRBV19, the J call TRBJ2-5; D tentatively fits TRBD1 or TRBD2 (6 bases each). CDR3 residues: CASNGGPQETQYF. For the CDR3, the DNA is TGTGCCAGTAACGGGGGCCCCCAAGAGACCCAGTACTTC.